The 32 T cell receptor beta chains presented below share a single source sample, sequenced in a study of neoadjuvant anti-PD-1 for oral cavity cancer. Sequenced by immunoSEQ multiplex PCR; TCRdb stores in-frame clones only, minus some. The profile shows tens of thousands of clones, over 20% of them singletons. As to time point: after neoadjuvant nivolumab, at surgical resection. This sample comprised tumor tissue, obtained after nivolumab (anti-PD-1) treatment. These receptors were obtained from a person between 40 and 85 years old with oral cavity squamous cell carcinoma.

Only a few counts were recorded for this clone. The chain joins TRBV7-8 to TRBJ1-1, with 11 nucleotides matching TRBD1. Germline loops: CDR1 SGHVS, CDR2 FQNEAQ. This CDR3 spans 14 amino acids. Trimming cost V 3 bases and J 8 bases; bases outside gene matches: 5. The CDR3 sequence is CASSFPGQGVEAFF. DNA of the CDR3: TGTGCCAGCAGCTTCCCGGGACAGGGGGTAGAAGCTTTCTTT.

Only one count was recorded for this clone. CDR3 nucleotides: TGCACCAGCAGCCAGTCCCCGGGACTAGCGGAGCTCGAGAAGCCCCACTCCTACGAGCAGTACTTC. The encoded protein is CTSSQSPGLAELEKPHSYEQYF. V is TRBV1 and J is TRBJ2-7; the table's D call, TRBD2, has no DNA check behind it. TRBV1 is flagged as a pseudogene. CDR3 length equals 22 residues.

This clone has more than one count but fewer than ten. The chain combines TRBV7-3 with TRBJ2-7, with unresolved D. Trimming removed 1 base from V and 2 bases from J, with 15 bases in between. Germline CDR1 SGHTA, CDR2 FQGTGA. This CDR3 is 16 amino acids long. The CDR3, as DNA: TGTGCCAGCAGCTTAAACCCCTCGCAGACAACCTACGAGCAGTACTTC. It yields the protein CASSLNPSQTTYEQYF.

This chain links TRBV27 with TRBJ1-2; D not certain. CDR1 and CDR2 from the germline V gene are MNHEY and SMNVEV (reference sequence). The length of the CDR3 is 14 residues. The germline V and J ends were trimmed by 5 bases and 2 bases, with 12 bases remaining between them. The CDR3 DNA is TGTGCCAGCAGTAGCCTTTGGGGAAACTATGGCTACACCTTC. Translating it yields CASSSLWGNYGYTF.

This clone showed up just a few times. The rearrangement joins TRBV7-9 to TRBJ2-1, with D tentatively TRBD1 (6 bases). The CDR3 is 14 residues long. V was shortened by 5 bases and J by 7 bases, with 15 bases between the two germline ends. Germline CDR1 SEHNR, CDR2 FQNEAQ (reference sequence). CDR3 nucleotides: TGTGCCAGCAGCGTCACCCTCAGGGGTAATGAGCAGTTCTTC. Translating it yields CASSVTLRGNEQFF.

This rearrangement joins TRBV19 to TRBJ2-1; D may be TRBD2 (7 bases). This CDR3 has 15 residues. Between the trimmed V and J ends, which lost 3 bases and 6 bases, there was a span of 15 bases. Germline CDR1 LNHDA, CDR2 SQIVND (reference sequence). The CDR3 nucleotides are TGTGCCAGTAGTATCGACGAGGGGGGGGCCAATGAGCAGTTCTTC. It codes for CASSIDEGGANEQFF.

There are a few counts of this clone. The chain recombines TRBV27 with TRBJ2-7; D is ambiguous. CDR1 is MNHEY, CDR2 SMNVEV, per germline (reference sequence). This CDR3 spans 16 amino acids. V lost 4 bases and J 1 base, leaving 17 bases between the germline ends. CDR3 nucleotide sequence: TGTGCCAGCAGTTCCCTCGGCGAAGGAAGGTCCTACGAGCAGTACTTC. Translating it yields CASSSLGEGRSYEQYF.

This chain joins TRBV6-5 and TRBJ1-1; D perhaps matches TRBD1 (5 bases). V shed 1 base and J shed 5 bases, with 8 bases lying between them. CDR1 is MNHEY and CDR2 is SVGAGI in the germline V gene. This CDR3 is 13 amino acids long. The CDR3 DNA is TGTGCCAGCAGTTACTTACCAGGGACTGAAGCTTTCTTT. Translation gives CASSYLPGTEAFF.

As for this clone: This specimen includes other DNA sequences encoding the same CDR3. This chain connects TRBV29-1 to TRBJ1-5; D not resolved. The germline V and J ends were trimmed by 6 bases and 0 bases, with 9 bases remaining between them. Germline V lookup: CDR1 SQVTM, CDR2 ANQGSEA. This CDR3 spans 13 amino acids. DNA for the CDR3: TGCAGCGTACGGGAGAATAGCAATCAGCCCCAGCATTTT. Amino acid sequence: CSVRENSNQPQHF.

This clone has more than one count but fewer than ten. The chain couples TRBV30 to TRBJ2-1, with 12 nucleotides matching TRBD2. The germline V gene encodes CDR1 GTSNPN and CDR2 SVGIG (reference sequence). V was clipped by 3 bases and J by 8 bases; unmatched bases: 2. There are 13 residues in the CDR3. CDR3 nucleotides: TGTGCCTGGAGCTGGACTAGCGGGGATGAGCAGTTCTTC. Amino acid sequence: CAWSWTSGDEQFF.

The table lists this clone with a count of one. The CDR3 DNA is TGTGCCAGCAGTTCTAACCCGGGCCAAGAGACCCAGTACTTC. Translating gives CASSSNPGQETQYF. The rearrangement links TRBV11-2 to TRBJ2-5, with no clear D. The V end lost 6 bases, the J end lost 1 base, and 12 bases lay between the germline ends. CDR3 size: 14 residues. CDR1 is SGHAT and CDR2 is FQNNGV in the germline V gene.

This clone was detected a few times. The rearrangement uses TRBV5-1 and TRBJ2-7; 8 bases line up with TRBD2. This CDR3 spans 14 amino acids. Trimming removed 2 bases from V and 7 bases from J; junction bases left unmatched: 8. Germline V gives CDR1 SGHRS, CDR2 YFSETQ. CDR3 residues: CASSLDPGREEQYF. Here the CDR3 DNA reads TGCGCCAGCAGCTTAGACCCCGGGAGGGAAGAGCAGTACTTC.

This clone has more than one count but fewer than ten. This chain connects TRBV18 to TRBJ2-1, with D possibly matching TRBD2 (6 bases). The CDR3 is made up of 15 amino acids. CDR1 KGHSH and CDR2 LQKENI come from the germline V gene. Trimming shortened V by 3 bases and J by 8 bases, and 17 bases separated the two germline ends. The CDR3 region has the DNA TGTGCCAGCTCACCCCCGGGACTTTTGTCGGATGAGCAGTTCTTC. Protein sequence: CASSPPGLLSDEQFF.

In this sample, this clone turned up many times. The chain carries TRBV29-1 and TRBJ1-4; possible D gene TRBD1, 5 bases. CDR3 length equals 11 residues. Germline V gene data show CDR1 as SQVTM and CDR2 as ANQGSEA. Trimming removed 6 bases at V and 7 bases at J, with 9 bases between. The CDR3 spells CSVPQGEKLFF. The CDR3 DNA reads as TGCAGCGTCCCCCAGGGTGAAAAACTGTTTTTT.

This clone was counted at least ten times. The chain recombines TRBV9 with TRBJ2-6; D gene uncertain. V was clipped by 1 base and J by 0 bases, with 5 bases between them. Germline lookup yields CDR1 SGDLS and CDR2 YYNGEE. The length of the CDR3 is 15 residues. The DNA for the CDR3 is TGTGCCAGCAGCGTATGGGGCTCTGGGGCCAACGTCCTGACTTTC. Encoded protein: CASSVWGSGANVLTF.

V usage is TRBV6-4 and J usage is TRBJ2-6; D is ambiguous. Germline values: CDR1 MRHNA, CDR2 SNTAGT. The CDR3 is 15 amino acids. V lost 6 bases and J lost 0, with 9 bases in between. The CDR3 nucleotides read TGTGCCAGCAGCAGAGGTCCCTCTGGGGCCAACGTCCTGACTTTC. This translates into CASSRGPSGANVLTF.

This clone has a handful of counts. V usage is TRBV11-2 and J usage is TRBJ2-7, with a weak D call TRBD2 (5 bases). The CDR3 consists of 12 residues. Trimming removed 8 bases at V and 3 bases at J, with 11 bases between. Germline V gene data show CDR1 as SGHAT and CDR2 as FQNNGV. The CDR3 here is CASHLGDYEQYF. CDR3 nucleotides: TGTGCCAGCCACCTCGGGGACTACGAGCAGTACTTC.

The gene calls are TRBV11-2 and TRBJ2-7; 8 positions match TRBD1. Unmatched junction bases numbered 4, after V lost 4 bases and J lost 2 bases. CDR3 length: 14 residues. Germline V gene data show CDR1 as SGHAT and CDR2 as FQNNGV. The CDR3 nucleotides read TGTGCCAGCAGCTCACAGGGGGGACCCTACGAGCAGTACTTC. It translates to CASSSQGGPYEQYF.

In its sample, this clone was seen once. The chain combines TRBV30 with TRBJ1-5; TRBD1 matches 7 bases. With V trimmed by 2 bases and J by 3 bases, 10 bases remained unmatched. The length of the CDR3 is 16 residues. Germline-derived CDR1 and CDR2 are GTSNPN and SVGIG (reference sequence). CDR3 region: CAWSYMGQTNNQPQHF. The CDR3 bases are TGTGCCTGGAGTTACATGGGACAGACCAACAATCAGCCCCAGCATTTT.

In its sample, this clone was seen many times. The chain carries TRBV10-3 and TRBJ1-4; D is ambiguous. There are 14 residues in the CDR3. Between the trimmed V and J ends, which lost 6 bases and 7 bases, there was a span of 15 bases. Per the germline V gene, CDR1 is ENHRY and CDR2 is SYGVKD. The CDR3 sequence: CAISNQNFGEKLFF. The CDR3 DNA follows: TGTGCCATCAGCAACCAGAATTTTGGTGAAAAACTGTTTTTT.

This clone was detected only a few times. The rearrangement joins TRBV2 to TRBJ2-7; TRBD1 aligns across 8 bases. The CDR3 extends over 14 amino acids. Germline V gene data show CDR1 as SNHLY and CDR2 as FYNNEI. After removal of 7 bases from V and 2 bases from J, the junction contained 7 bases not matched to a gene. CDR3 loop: CASIGLQGAYEQYF. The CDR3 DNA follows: TGTGCCAGCATCGGACTACAGGGGGCCTACGAGCAGTACTTC.

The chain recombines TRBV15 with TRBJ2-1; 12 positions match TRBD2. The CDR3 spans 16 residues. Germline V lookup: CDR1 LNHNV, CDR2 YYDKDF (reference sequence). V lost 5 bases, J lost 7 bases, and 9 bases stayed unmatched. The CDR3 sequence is CATSGRLAGVSNEQFF. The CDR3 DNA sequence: TGTGCCACCAGCGGCCGACTAGCGGGGGTTTCAAATGAGCAGTTCTTC.

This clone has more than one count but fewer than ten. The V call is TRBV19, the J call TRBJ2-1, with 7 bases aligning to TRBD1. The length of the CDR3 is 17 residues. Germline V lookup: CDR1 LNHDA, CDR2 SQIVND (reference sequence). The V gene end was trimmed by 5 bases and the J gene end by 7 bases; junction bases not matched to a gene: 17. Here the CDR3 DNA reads TGTGCCAGTAGTTCCCCGTTCGGACAGGTTAAAAGGAATGAGCAGTTCTTC. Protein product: CASSSPFGQVKRNEQFF.

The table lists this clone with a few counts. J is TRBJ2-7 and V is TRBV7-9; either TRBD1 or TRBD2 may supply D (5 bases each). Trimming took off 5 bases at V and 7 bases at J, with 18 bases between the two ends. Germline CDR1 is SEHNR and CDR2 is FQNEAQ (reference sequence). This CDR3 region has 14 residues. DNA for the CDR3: TGTGCCAGCAGCCTCCGGGACCCAGGTGAGGAGCAGTACTTC. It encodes CASSLRDPGEEQYF.

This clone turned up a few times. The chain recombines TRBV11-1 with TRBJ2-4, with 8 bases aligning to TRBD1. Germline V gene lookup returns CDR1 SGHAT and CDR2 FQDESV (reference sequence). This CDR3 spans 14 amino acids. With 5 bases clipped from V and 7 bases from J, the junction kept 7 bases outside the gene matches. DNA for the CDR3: TGTGCCAGCAGCCGCGGACAGGGAATTAACATTCAGTACTTC. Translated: CASSRGQGINIQYF.

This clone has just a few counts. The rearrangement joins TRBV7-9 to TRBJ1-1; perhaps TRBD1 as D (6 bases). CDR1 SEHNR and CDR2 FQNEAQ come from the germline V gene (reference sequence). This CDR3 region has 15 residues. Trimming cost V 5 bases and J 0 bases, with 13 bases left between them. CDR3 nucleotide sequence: TGTGCCAGCAGCCCCGGGACAAGGATGAACACTGAAGCTTTCTTT. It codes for CASSPGTRMNTEAFF.

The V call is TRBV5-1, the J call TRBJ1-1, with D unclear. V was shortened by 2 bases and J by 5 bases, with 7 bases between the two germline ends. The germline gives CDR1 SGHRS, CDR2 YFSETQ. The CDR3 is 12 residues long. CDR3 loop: CASSFGGTEAFF. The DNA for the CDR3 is TGCGCCAGCAGCTTCGGAGGGACTGAAGCTTTCTTT.

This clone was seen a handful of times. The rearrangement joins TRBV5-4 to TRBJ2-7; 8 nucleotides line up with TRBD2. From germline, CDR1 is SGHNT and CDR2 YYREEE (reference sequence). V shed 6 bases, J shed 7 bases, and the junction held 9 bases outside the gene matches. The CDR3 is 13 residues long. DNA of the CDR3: TGTGCCAGCAACTATGAAACGGGGGGGGAGCAGTACTTC. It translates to CASNYETGGEQYF.

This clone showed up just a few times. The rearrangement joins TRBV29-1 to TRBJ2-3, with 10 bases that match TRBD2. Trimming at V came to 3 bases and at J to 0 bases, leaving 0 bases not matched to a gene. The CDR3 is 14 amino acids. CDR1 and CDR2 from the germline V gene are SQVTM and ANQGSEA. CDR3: CSVETSGSTDTQYF. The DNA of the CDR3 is TGCAGCGTTGAGACTAGCGGGAGCACAGATACGCAGTATTTT.

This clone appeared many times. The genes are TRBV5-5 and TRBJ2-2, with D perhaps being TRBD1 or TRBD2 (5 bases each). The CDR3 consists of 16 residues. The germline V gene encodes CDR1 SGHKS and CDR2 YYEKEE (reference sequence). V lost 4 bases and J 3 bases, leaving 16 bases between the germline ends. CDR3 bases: TGTGCCAGCAGCAACCGGGACGGAGGTTACACCGGGGAGCTGTTTTTT. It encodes CASSNRDGGYTGELFF.

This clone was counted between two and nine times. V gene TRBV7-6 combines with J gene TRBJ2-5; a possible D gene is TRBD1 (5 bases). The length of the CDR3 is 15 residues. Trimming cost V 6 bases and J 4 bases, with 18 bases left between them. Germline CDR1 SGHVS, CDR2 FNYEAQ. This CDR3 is CASRKGPSRGETQYF. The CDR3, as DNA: TGTGCCAGCAGAAAGGGGCCCTCTAGGGGAGAGACCCAGTACTTC.

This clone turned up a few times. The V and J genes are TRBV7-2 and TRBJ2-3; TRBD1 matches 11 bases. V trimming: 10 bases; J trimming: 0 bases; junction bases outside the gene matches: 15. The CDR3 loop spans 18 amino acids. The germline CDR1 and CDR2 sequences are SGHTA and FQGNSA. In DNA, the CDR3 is TGTGCCACCGCCCGTGGAGCGGGACAGGGGGGCAGCACAGATACGCAGTATTTT. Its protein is CATARGAGQGGSTDTQYF.